These 22 T cell receptor beta chains originate from one sample sequenced in a study of cytomegalovirus exposure and HLA in healthy donors. PCR used 60 Vbeta primers and 13 Jbeta primers. TCRdb's table, derived via immunoSEQ multiplex PCR, lists solely in-frame clones and lacks some. The sample contains 60,000 to 75,000 clones, more than 75% of which appear only once. The sequencing input was PBMCs. These receptors were collected from a man aged 18 to 29 in good health and CMV-seropositive.

The genes are TRBV11-2 and TRBJ2-6; D ambiguous. The V end was cut by 5 bases, the J end by 1 base, with 9 bases between. Per the germline V gene, CDR1 is SGHAT and CDR2 is FQNNGV. The CDR3 has 15 amino acids. The CDR3 reads CASSRINSGANVLTF. For the CDR3, the DNA is TGTGCCAGCAGCCGTATTAATTCTGGGGCCAACGTCCTGACTTTC.

This rearrangement joins TRBV4-1 to TRBJ2-3, with 8 positions matching TRBD1. Per germline, CDR1 MGHRA and CDR2 YSYEKL. The length of the CDR3 is 14 residues. V was clipped by 0 bases and J by 5 bases; unmatched bases: 1. The DNA for the CDR3 is TGCGCCAGCAGCCAAGAACAGGGGGTAGATACGCAGTATTTT. This sequence encodes CASSQEQGVDTQYF.

This clone was detected only a few times. The CDR3 DNA sequence: TGTGCCAGCAGACAGGACCCCAATCAGCCCCAGCATTTT. Its translation: CASRQDPNQPQHF. This chain uses TRBV6-5 with TRBJ1-5; TRBD1 might be the D (5 bases). This CDR3 contains 13 residues. V was clipped by 6 bases and J by 3 bases, with 9 bases between them. CDR1 MNHEY and CDR2 SVGAGI come from the germline V gene.

Sample share makes this clone medium-sized (0.01 to 0.1%). The chain employs TRBV6-5 and TRBJ2-5; 13 positions match TRBD2. The CDR3 consists of 16 residues. V was clipped by 0 bases and J by 3 bases; unmatched bases: 1. CDR1 and CDR2 from the germline V gene are MNHEY and SVGAGI. CDR3 protein: CASSYSGTSGEETQYF. The DNA for the CDR3 is TGTGCCAGCAGTTACTCCGGGACTAGCGGGGAAGAGACCCAGTACTTC.

The chain has TRBV9 and TRBJ1-1; TRBD1 is a possible D gene (6 bases). The CDR3 has 15 amino acids. Germline CDR1 reads SGDLS; CDR2 reads YYNGEE. Trimming took 0 bases from V and 0 from J, leaving 9 bases between them. The CDR3 DNA reads as TGTGCCAGCAGCGTAGGGGACACGTTGAACACTGAAGCTTTCTTT. It codes for CASSVGDTLNTEAFF.

This chain connects TRBV5-4 to TRBJ1-1; D remains unclear. The CDR3 spans 11 residues. In germline, CDR1 is SGHNT, CDR2 YYREEE (reference sequence). Trimming removed 2 bases from V and 13 bases from J, with 12 bases in between. The CDR3 coding sequence is TGTGCCAGCAGCTTAGGAGACTCCTGTTTCTTT. It specifies CASSLGDSCFF. Supplemented by reference TRBV5-4 and TRBJ1-1, the full variable domain reads ETGVTQSPTHLIKTRGQQVTLRCSSQSGHNTVSWYQQALGQGPQFIFQYYREEENGRGNFPPRFSGLQFPNYSSELNVNALELDDSALYLCASSLGDSCFFGQGTRLTVV.

The CDR3 nucleotides read TGTGCCAGCAGTGAAGGGACTAGAATCTACAATGAGCAGTTCTTC. It translates to CASSEGTRIYNEQFF. The chain links TRBV2 to TRBJ2-1, with 7 nucleotides matching TRBD2. The V gene end was trimmed by 1 base and the J gene end by 3 bases; junction bases not matched to a gene: 3. This CDR3 region has 15 residues. In germline, CDR1 is SNHLY, CDR2 FYNNEI.

This clone has more than one count but fewer than ten. The gene calls are TRBV4-1 and TRBJ2-7, with 11 bases aligning to TRBD1. The CDR3 contains 14 residues. Germline V lookup: CDR1 MGHRA, CDR2 YSYEKL. V lost 5 bases to trimming and J lost 4 bases; unmatched junction nucleotides: 4. The CDR3 loop reads CASSYRDRGYEQYF. CDR3 nucleotides: TGCGCCAGCAGCTACCGGGACAGGGGGTACGAGCAGTACTTC.

The V and J genes are TRBV29-1 and TRBJ2-2; 7 bases match TRBD1. V gave up 6 bases and J gave up 7 bases; unmatched junction bases: 2. CDR3 length: 11 amino acids. Germline V gives CDR1 SQVTM, CDR2 ANQGSEA. In nucleotides, the CDR3 is TGCAGCGTACGGGACAGCGGGGAGCTGTTTTTT. Its translation: CSVRDSGELFF.

V usage is TRBV2 and J usage is TRBJ2-7, with 7 nucleotides matching TRBD1. Trimming removed 6 bases from V and 7 bases from J; junction bases left unmatched: 3. Per the germline V gene, CDR1 is SNHLY and CDR2 is FYNNEI. The CDR3 covers 11 residues. The CDR3 here is CASREQGEQYF. The CDR3 DNA follows: TGTGCCAGCAGAGAACAGGGGGAGCAGTACTTC. Full variable domain (outside the CDR3, taken from reference TRBV2 and TRBJ2-7): EPEVTQTPSHQVTQMGQEVILRCVPISNHLYFYWYRQILGQKVEFLVSFYNNEISEKSEIFDDQFSVERPDGSNFTLKIRSTKLEDSAMYFCASREQGEQYFGPGTRLTVT.

The CDR3 DNA reads as TGTGCCACCAGCAGAGACCGGGAGGGGGCCTCCGAGCAGTACTTC. This translates into CATSRDREGASEQYF. V and J are TRBV15 and TRBJ2-7; D might be TRBD2 (8 bases). Germline CDR1 LNHNV, CDR2 YYDKDF (reference sequence). The CDR3 consists of 15 residues. V lost 0 bases, J lost 6 bases, and 15 bases lay in between.

The rearrangement joins TRBV25-1 to TRBJ1-2; D possibly corresponds to TRBD1 (5 bases). The V gene lost 5 bases and the J gene lost 7 bases, with 11 bases spanning the gap. CDR1 MGHDK and CDR2 SYGVNS come from the germline V gene. The CDR3 runs 12 residues. CDR3: CASSFQGGGYTF. The CDR3 DNA reads TGTGCCAGCAGTTTCCAGGGTGGTGGCTACACCTTC.

This clone appeared once. The chain has TRBV7-8 and TRBJ2-5, with a tentative D call TRBD2 (6 bases). CDR1 and CDR2 from the germline V gene are SGHVS and FQNEAQ. CDR3 length equals 12 residues. The ends were cut back, 6 bases at V and 5 bases at J, with 10 bases in the middle. The chain's CDR3 is CASSDGGETQYF. CDR3 bases: TGTGCCAGCAGTGACGGAGGGGAGACCCAGTACTTC.

The V and J genes are TRBV6-5 and TRBJ2-1; possible D gene TRBD2, 6 bases. This CDR3 region has 14 residues. The germline V and J ends were trimmed by 6 bases and 3 bases, with 12 bases remaining between them. Germline V gene sequence: CDR1 MNHEY, CDR2 SVGAGI. As DNA, the CDR3 is TGTGCCAGCAGCTCCGGGACTGTCTACAATGAGCAGTTCTTC. Encoded protein: CASSSGTVYNEQFF.

This clone was found once. V is TRBV6-5 and J is TRBJ1-4; D ambiguous. Deletions cut 0 bases from V and 8 bases from J, with 13 bases between. This CDR3 has 15 amino acids. Germline assignment: CDR1 MNHEY and CDR2 SVGAGI. CDR3 loop: CASSYSAAVQEKLFF. The CDR3 DNA follows: TGTGCCAGCAGTTACTCGGCCGCCGTTCAGGAAAAACTGTTTTTT.

This chain links TRBV15 with TRBJ2-7; D is possibly TRBD2 (6 bases). There are 14 residues in the CDR3. V lost 1 base and J 7 bases, leaving 14 bases between the germline ends. Germline assignment: CDR1 LNHNV and CDR2 YYDKDF (reference sequence). CDR3 bases: TGTGCCACCAGCAGAGGTCAAGGAAGCGGGGAGCAGTACTTC. Translation gives CATSRGQGSGEQYF.

The table lists this clone with a count of one. This chain links TRBV5-1 with TRBJ2-5; 7 bases line up with TRBD2. The CDR3 covers 16 residues. In germline, CDR1 is SGHRS, CDR2 YFSETQ. With V trimmed by 3 bases and J by 1 base, 9 bases remained unmatched. In nucleotides, the CDR3 is TGCGCCAGCAGCTGGGGGGGGAGCTCGGCCCAAGAGACCCAGTACTTC. This codes for CASSWGGSSAQETQYF.

This clone appeared a few times. The chain joins TRBV30 to TRBJ2-5, with D perhaps matching TRBD2 (6 bases). CDR1 is GTSNPN and CDR2 is SVGIG in the germline V gene (reference sequence). The CDR3 contains 15 residues. Deletions cut 0 bases from V and 4 bases from J, with 15 bases between. CDR3 DNA: TGTGCCTGGAGTGTACTGCAGGGAGGAGGAGAGACCCAGTACTTC. Amino acid sequence: CAWSVLQGGGETQYF. The full variable domain, in which reference TRBV30 and TRBJ2-5 provide the parts outside the CDR3, is SQTIHQWPATLVQPVGSPLSLECTVEGTSNPNLYWYRQAAGRGLQLLFYSVGIGQISSEVPQNLSASRPQDRQFILSSKKLLLSDSGFYLCAWSVLQGGGETQYFGPGTRLLVL.

This clone came up a few times. The genes are TRBV2 and TRBJ1-1; 8 bases are shared with TRBD1. V gave up 2 bases and J gave up 1 base; unmatched junction bases: 6. Per the germline V gene, CDR1 is SNHLY and CDR2 is FYNNEI. The CDR3 length is 16 residues. The CDR3 nucleotides are TGTGCCAGCAGTGAAACTAGGACAGGGAGGAACACTGAAGCTTTCTTT. Translating gives CASSETRTGRNTEAFF. The full variable domain, its missing parts supplied by reference TRBV2 and TRBJ1-1, is EPEVTQTPSHQVTQMGQEVILRCVPISNHLYFYWYRQILGQKVEFLVSFYNNEISEKSEIFDDQFSVERPDGSNFTLKIRSTKLEDSAMYFCASSETRTGRNTEAFFGQGTRLTVV.

This chain joins TRBV5-4 and TRBJ1-1; D not resolved. V was clipped by 3 bases and J by 1 base, with 22 bases between them. The length of the CDR3 is 18 residues. In germline, CDR1 is SGHNT, CDR2 YYREEE (reference sequence). In DNA form, the CDR3 reads TGTGCCAGCAGCTCCCACCTACTTGGCGGGGAGGCGAACACTGAAGCTTTCTTT. As protein: CASSSHLLGGEANTEAFF.

This chain connects TRBV2 to TRBJ2-7; 7 bases are shared with TRBD2. This CDR3 has 14 amino acids. CDR1 is SNHLY, CDR2 FYNNEI, per germline. V lost 6 bases to trimming and J lost 0 bases; unmatched junction nucleotides: 5. Here the CDR3 DNA reads TGTGCCAGCAGGGCTAGCGGTACCTCCTACGAGCAGTACTTC. Translated, it gives CASRASGTSYEQYF.

The gene calls are TRBV6-5 and TRBJ1-2; possibly TRBD1 for D (6 bases). Per the germline V gene, CDR1 is MNHEY and CDR2 is SVGAGI. The germline V and J ends were trimmed by 4 bases and 0 bases, with 15 bases remaining between them. The CDR3 totals 16 residues. CDR3 region: CASSSGQGLANYGYTF. The CDR3 nucleotides read TGTGCCAGCAGTTCGGGACAAGGGTTAGCTAACTATGGCTACACCTTC.